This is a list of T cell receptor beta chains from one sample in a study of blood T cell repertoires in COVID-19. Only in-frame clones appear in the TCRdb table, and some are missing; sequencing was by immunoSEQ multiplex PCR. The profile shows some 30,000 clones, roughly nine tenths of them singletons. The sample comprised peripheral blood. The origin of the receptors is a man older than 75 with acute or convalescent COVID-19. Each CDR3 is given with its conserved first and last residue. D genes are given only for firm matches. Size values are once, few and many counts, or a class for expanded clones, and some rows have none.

TGTGCCAGCAGCTTTCTAGCGGACGGGACCGGGGAGCTGTTTTTT	CASSFLADGTGELFF	15	TRBV11-3	TRBJ2-2	-	TRBD2
TGTGCCAGCAGCTTAGCCGGGACAGGGGGGGAAAATGAGCAGTTCTTC	CASSLAGTGGENEQFF	16	TRBV7-2	TRBJ2-1	-	TRBD1
TGTGCCAGCAGCGCTAATTTGGACATGGCTGAAAAACTGTTTTTT	CASSANLDMAEKLFF	15	TRBV9	TRBJ1-4	-	-
TGCGCCAGCAGCCTAGAACAGGGGGCGGTTGGCTACACCTTC	CASSLEQGAVGYTF	14	TRBV4-1	TRBJ1-2	-	TRBD1
TGTGCCAGCAGCGGACAGGAACCCTACTCTAACTATGGCTACACCTTC	CASSGQEPYSNYGYTF	16	TRBV9	TRBJ1-2	few	-
TGTGCCAGCACCAGACGCAGGACAGGGGCCTTGGGGGAGCTGTTTTTT	CASTRRRTGALGELFF	16	TRBV11-2	TRBJ2-2	once	TRBD1
TGTGCCAGCAGTCACGGACAGCGCGGGTGGGAAAAACTGTTTTTT	CASSHGQRGWEKLFF	15	TRBV28	TRBJ1-4	-	-
TGTGCCACCCGGGGGGACCCAGGGGCCGGGGAGCTGTTTTTT	CATRGDPGAGELFF	14	TRBV24-1	TRBJ2-2	-	-
TGTGCCAGCAGCTTGGGCTGGCCGGGACAGAGCTCCTACGAGCAGTACTTC	CASSLGWPGQSSYEQYF	17	TRBV5-6	TRBJ2-7	-	TRBD1
TGTGCCAGCTCACCCGGAGAAGCGGGAGGGAGTGAGCAGTTCTTC	CASSPGEAGGSEQFF	15	TRBV18	TRBJ2-1	-	TRBD2
TGTGCCAGTAGCAACCCAACGAACAGGGATTTCGATGAGCAGTTCTTC	CASSNPTNRDFDEQFF	16	TRBV19	TRBJ2-1	once	-
TGTGCCATCAGAGCGGGAGGGCCCTCCGATACGCAGTATTTT	CAIRAGGPSDTQYF	14	TRBV15	TRBJ2-3	-	TRBD2
TGTGCCAGCTCACCGCGAGAGCGGAGCTACAATGAGCAGTTCTTC	CASSPRERSYNEQFF	15	TRBV18	TRBJ2-1	-	-
TGTGCCAGCAGCCAAGGTAGCGGGAGTTTGGAAGAGACCCAGTACTTC	CASSQGSGSLEETQYF	16	TRBV3-1/TRBV3-2	TRBJ2-5	-	TRBD2
TGTGCCAGCACCGTCAACATGAACACTGAAGCTTTCTTT	CASTVNMNTEAFF	13	TRBV28	TRBJ1-1	-	-
TGTGCCAGCTCAGCAACGACAGGGGAGGGGGAAAAACTGTTTTTT	CASSATTGEGEKLFF	15	TRBV18	TRBJ1-4	-	TRBD1
TGTGCCAGCAGCCAAGACAGAAGCACTGAAGCTTTCTTT	CASSQDRSTEAFF	13	TRBV7-2	TRBJ1-1	-	-
TGTGCCAGCAGCACCCGGACGGAAGAGGGTGGAAACACCATATATTTT	CASSTRTEEGGNTIYF	16	TRBV9	TRBJ1-3	-	-
TGTGCCAGCAGCTTAGTCCCGGGGGGGCGAGGCTATAATTCACCCCTCCACTTT	CASSLVPGGRGYNSPLHF	18	TRBV7-2	TRBJ1-6	-	-
TGTGCCAGCAGCCTTGGGGGGAGCGACACCGGGGAGCTGTTTTTT	CASSLGGSDTGELFF	15	TRBV6-5	TRBJ2-2	once	-
TGTGCCAGCAGCTTCCTCCCTTCTGGCGGGAGGGAGGATACGCAGTATTTT	CASSFLPSGGREDTQYF	17	TRBV7-2	TRBJ2-3	-	TRBD2
TGTGCCAGCAGCTCCGGGACTAGCGCCCCCACCGGGGAGCTGTTTTTT	CASSSGTSAPTGELFF	16	TRBV6-6	TRBJ2-2	-	TRBD2
TGTGCCAGCAGCCCTGGGGCAGGGGGCGTGTACACTGAAGCTTTCTTT	CASSPGAGGVYTEAFF	16	TRBV7-2	TRBJ1-1	once	TRBD1
TGTGCCAGCAGTAGAGGTTCCTACAATGAGCAGTTCTTC	CASSRGSYNEQFF	13	TRBV6-5	TRBJ2-1	few	-
TGTGCCTGGATGAGGGGGGACAGGGGGCTGATCTATAATTCACCCCTCCACTTT	CAWMRGDRGLIYNSPLHF	18	TRBV30	TRBJ1-6	-	TRBD1
TGTGCCAGCAGCACAAGGACTAGGATGGAGACCCAGTACTTC	CASSTRTRMETQYF	14	TRBV7-8	TRBJ2-5	-	TRBD2
TGTGCCAGCAGTGTAGAGGGCGCCCACTCTGGGGCCAACGTCCTGACTTTC	CASSVEGAHSGANVLTF	17	TRBV6-1	TRBJ2-6	-	-
TGTGCCAGCTCACAGACTAGCGGGAGTAGCGACGAGCAGTACTTC	CASSQTSGSSDEQYF	15	TRBV18	TRBJ2-7	-	TRBD2
TGTGCCAGCAGTCCGCGAGCGACAGGGAAGTACCAAGAGACCCAGTACTTC	CASSPRATGKYQETQYF	17	TRBV27	TRBJ2-5	-	TRBD1
TGTGCCAGCAGCTTGGGCCGCGATCCTTTTAACACCGGGGAGCTGTTTTTT	CASSLGRDPFNTGELFF	17	TRBV5-4	TRBJ2-2	-	-
TGTGCCAGCAGCTCCTCGACCCGTACAGGGTTGAGTGGCTACACCTTC	CASSSSTRTGLSGYTF	16	TRBV13	TRBJ1-2	-	-
TGTGCCAGCAGCCCCGAGGGGGTCTCCTACAATGAGCAGTTCTTC	CASSPEGVSYNEQFF	15	TRBV3-1/TRBV3-2	TRBJ2-1	-	-
TGTGCCAGCATGGGAAGGGGGTTCCTCAATGAGCAGTTCTTC	CASMGRGFLNEQFF	14	TRBV6-5	TRBJ2-1	-	-
TGTGCCAGCAGGACTAGCGGGAGCACAGATACGCAGTATTTT	CASRTSGSTDTQYF	14	TRBV7-2	TRBJ2-3	-	TRBD2
TGCGCCAGCAGCTTGGAAGGAGATAGCGGGACAAACACAGATACGCAGTATTTT	CASSLEGDSGTNTDTQYF	18	TRBV5-1	TRBJ2-3	-	TRBD2
TGTGCCAGTAGTATAGGATCCAGCGGCGCCTACGAGCAGTACTTC	CASSIGSSGAYEQYF	15	TRBV19	TRBJ2-7	-	-
TGTGCCATCAGTGGACAGGGGGCAGGGAGCTACACCTTC	CAISGQGAGSYTF	13	TRBV10-3	TRBJ1-2	-	TRBD1
TGTGCCAGCAGCCCTAACAGGGGTAACATGGCCTACGAGCAGTACTTC	CASSPNRGNMAYEQYF	16	TRBV6-6	TRBJ2-7	-	TRBD1
TGTGCCAGCTTGGGGAGCAACAATGAGCAGTTCTTC	CASLGSNNEQFF	12	TRBV6-5	TRBJ2-1	-	-
TGCGCCAGCAGCTTGGCGAGCGGGTTCCTTGAGGATACGCAGTATTTT	CASSLASGFLEDTQYF	16	TRBV5-1	TRBJ2-3	-	-
TGTGCCACCAGTGTTAGCGGGATTACAGATACGCAGTATTTT	CATSVSGITDTQYF	14	TRBV24-1	TRBJ2-3	large	TRBD2
TGTGCCAGCAGCTTGAGGACTAGCGGAAACGAGCAGTACTTC	CASSLRTSGNEQYF	14	TRBV5-4	TRBJ2-7	-	TRBD2
TGTGCCAGCAGCCCGACAGGTTTACAAGAGACCCAGTACTTC	CASSPTGLQETQYF	14	TRBV6-5	TRBJ2-5	once	-
TGTGCCAGCAGTTACTCCGGGACAGGGGGCTACGAGCAGTACTTC	CASSYSGTGGYEQYF	15	TRBV6-6	TRBJ2-7	-	TRBD1
TGTGCCAGCACCCTCGGCGGAGCTCAAGAGACCCAGTACTTC	CASTLGGAQETQYF	14	TRBV11-3	TRBJ2-5	-	-